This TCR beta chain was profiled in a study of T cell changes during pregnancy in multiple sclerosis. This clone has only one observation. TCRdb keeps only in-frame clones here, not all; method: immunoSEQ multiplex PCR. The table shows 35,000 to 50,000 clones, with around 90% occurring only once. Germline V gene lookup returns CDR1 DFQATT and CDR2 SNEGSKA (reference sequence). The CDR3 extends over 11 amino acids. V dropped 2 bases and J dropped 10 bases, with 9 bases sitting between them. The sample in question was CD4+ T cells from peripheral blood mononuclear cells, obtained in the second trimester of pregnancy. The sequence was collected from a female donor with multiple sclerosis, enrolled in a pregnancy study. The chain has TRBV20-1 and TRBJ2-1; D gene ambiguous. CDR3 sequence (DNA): TGCAGTGCTAGATTCATCGGGGAGCAGTTCTTC. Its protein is CSARFIGEQFF.